This TCR beta chain was found in a study of T cells in Graves' hyperthyroidism and ophthalmopathy. Findings and caveats of the study: Ophthalmopathy cases were set apart from stable hyperthyroidism by a 13 V-J model.

A remark on this clonotype: As yet, its antigen is unknown. A junction end diverges from the germline sequence, so it may reflect a read error.

Amplification of TCR beta CDR3 regions used RNA as the template. Carried out on the TCR CDR3, a first-round RT-PCR used the HTBI primer set. In TCRdb, the multiplex PCR reads were re-called with MiXCR into one record per CDR3 protein. Of 500,000 to 750,000 distinct CDR3 sequences listed, about 43% are singletons. CDR3 size: 11 residues. CDR1 and CDR2 from the germline V gene are SQVTM and ANQGSEA. The receptor comes from a woman in her late teens or twenties with Graves' hyperthyroidism. This chain uses TRBV29-1 with TRBJ1-2; D might be TRBD1 (6 bases). The sequencing input was peripheral blood or thyroid tissue (not recorded which). The CDR3, as DNA: TGCAGCGTTGCCTCAGGGGTATTGGAATGCTTC. As protein: CSVASGVLECF. Variable domain in full (rest from reference TRBV29-1 and TRBJ1-2): SAVISQKPSRDICQRGTSLTIQCQVDSQVTMMFWYRQQPGQSLTLIATANQGSEATYESGFVIDKFPISRPNLTFSTLTVSNMSPEDSSIYLCSVASGVLECFGSGTRLTVV.